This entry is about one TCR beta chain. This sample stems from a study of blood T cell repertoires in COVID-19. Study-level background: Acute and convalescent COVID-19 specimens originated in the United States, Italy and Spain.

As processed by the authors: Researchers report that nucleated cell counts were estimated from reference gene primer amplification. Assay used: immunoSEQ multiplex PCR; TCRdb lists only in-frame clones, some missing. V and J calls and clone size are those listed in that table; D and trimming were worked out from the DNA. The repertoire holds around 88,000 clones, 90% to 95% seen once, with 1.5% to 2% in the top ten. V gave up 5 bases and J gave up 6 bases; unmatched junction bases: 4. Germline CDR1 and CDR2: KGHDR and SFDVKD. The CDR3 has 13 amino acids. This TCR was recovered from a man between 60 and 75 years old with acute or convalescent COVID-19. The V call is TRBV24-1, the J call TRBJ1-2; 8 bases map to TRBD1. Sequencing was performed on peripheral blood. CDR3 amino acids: CATSVRQGHGYTF. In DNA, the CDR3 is TGTGCCACCAGTGTTCGACAGGGGCATGGCTACACCTTC.